This TCR beta chain was captured in a study of T cells in Graves' hyperthyroidism and ophthalmopathy. Amplified TCR beta CDR3 regions derived from RNA transcripts. During a first-round RT-PCR of the TCR CDR3, the HTBI primer set was used. TCRdb analysed the multiplex PCR reads with MiXCR anew, one entry per CDR3 protein. The data hold 600,000 to 650,000 distinct CDR3 sequences, with less than 25% observed a single time. Clinical Activity Scores of at least 3, NOSPECS grades of at least 4 and durations under 3 months characterized ophthalmopathy patients. Exclusion of patients followed from uncontrolled infection, other autoimmune disease, pregnancy or lactation. Every diagnosis used clinical symptoms, serum thyroxine and TRAb, thyroid ultrasound and orbital computed tomography. This clonotype occurred many times. Trimming stripped 3 bases from V and 4 bases from J, with 13 bases between. CDR1 and CDR2 (germline): SGHTA, FQGNSA. The CDR3 is 14 residues long.

The rearrangement joins TRBV7-2 to TRBJ2-7; D is unclear. The sequencing sample was made of blood. The TCR originated in a young man with Graves' ophthalmopathy. The CDR3: CASSFRRDSYEQYF. The DNA of the CDR3 is TGTGCCAGCAGCTTCCGCAGAGACTCTTACGAGCAGTACTTC.